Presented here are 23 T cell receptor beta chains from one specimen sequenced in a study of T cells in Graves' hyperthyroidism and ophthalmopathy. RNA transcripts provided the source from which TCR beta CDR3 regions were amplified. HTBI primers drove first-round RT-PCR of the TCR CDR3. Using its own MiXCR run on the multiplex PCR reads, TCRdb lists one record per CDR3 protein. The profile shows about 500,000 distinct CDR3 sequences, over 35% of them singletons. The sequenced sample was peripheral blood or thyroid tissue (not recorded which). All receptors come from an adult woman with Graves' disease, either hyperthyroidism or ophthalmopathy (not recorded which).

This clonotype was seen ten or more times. CDR3 sequence reads: CASRPDRGAQYF. DNA for the CDR3: TGTGCCAGCAGACCCGACAGGGGGGCCCAGTACTTC. The V and J genes are TRBV14 and TRBJ2-5, with 9 bases lining up with TRBD1. The CDR3 is made up of 12 amino acids. In germline, CDR1 is SGHDN, CDR2 FVKESK. V shed 6 bases, J shed 9 bases, and the junction held 5 bases outside the gene matches.

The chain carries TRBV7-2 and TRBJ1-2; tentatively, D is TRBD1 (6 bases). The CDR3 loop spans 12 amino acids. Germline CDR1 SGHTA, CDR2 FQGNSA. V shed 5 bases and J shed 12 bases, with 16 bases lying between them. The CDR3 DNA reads TGTGCCAGCAGCACACAGGGATCTGGAAACACCTTC. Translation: CASSTQGSGNTF.

CDR3 region: CASSSYGTLNAYEQYF. The CDR3 DNA sequence: TGTGCCAGCAGTTCCTATGGGACACTAAATGCCTACGAGCAGTACTTC. This chain links TRBV7-3 with TRBJ2-7; D might be TRBD1 (6 bases). The CDR3 spans 16 residues. V lost 6 bases and J lost 2, with 20 bases in between. The germline V gene has CDR1 SGHTA and CDR2 FQGTGA. Using reference TRBV7-3 and TRBJ2-7 for the parts outside the CDR3, the full variable domain is GAGVSQTPSNKVTEKGKYVELRCDPISGHTALYWYRQSLGQGPEFLIYFQGTGAADDSGLPNDRFFAVRPEGSVSTLKIQRTERGDSAVYLCASSSYGTLNAYEQYFGPGTRLTVT.

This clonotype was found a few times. The CDR3 sequence: CASSSSSTPDTQYF. For the CDR3, the DNA is TGTGCCAGCAGCTCTTCTAGTACACCAGATACGCAGTATTTT. The chain couples TRBV7-6 to TRBJ2-3; D is unclear. Trimming took off 4 bases at V and 4 bases at J, with 12 bases between the two ends. The CDR3 extends over 14 amino acids. In germline, CDR1 is SGHVS, CDR2 FNYEAQ.

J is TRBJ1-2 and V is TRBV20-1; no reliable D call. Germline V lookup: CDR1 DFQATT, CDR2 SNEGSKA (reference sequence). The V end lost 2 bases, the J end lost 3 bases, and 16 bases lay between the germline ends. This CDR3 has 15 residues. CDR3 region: CSARPRTGNYYGYTF. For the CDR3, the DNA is TGCAGTGCTAGACCCCGGACGGGAAACTACTATGGCTACACCTTC.

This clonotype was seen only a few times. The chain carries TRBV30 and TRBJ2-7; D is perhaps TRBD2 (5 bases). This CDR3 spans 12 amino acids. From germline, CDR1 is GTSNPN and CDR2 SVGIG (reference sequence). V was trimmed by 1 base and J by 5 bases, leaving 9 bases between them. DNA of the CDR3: TGTGCCTGGAGTGCCCCCGGGGACGAGCAGTACTTC. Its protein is CAWSAPGDEQYF.

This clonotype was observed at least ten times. The CDR3 DNA follows: TGTGCCAGCAGCGTATGGGACTCGAACACCGGGGAGCTGTTTTTT. Translation: CASSVWDSNTGELFF. The chain links TRBV9 to TRBJ2-2, with D possibly matching TRBD2 (6 bases). V gave up 1 base and J gave up 0 bases, with 7 bases separating them. The germline V gene encodes CDR1 SGDLS and CDR2 YYNGEE. This CDR3 contains 15 residues.

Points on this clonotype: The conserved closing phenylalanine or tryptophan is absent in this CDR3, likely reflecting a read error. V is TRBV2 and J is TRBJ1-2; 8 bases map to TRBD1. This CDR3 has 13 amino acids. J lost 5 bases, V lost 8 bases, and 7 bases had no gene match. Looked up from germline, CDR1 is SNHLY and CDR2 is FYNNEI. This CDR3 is CASAQGANYGYTL. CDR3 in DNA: TGTGCCAGCGCCCAGGGGGCAAATTATGGCTACACCCTC.

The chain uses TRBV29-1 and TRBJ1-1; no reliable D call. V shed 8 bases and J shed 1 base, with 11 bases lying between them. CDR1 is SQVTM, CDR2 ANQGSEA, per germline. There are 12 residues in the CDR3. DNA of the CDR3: TGCAGCCTCCCGGGAGGGAACACTGAAGCTTTCTTT. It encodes CSLPGGNTEAFF. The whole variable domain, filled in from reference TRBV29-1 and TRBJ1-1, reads SAVISQKPSRDICQRGTSLTIQCQVDSQVTMMFWYRQQPGQSLTLIATANQGSEATYESGFVIDKFPISRPNLTFSTLTVSNMSPEDSSIYLCSLPGGNTEAFFGQGTRLTVV.

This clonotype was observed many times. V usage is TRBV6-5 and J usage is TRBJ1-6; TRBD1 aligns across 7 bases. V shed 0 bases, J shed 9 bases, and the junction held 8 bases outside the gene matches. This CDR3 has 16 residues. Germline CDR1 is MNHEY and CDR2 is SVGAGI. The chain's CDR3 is CASSYSLRGRVSPLHF. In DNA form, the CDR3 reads TGTGCCAGCAGTTACTCGCTGAGGGGGCGCGTTTCACCCCTCCACTTT.

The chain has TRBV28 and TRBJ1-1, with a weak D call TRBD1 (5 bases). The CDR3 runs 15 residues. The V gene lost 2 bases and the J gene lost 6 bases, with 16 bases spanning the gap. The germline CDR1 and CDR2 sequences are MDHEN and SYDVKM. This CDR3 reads CASSLPQGMGAEAFF. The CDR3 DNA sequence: TGTGCCAGCAGTTTACCCCAGGGAATGGGGGCTGAAGCTTTCTTT.

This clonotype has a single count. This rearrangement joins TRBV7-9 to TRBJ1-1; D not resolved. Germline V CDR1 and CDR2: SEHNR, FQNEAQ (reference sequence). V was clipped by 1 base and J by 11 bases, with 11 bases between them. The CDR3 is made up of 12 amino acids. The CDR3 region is CASSLGWVGAFF. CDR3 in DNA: TGTGCCAGCAGCTTAGGTTGGGTTGGGGCTTTCTTT.

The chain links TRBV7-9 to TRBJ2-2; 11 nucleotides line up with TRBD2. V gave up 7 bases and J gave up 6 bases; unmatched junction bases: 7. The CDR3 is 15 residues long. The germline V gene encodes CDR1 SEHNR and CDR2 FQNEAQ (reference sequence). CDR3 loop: CASMELAGVPGELFF. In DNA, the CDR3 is TGTGCCAGCATGGAACTAGCGGGAGTGCCCGGGGAGCTGTTTTTT.

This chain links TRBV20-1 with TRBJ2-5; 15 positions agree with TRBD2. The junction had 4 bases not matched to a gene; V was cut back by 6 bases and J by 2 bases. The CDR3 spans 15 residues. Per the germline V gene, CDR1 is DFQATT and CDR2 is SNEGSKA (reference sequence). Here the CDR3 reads CSAAGTSGGQETQYF. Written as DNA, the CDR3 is TGCAGTGCAGCCGGGACTAGCGGGGGGCAAGAGACCCAGTACTTC.

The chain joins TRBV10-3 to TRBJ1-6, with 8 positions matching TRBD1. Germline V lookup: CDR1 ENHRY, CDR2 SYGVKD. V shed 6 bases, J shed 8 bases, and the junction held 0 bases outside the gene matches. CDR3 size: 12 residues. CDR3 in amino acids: CAIRTGDSPLHF. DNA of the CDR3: TGTGCCATCAGGACAGGGGATTCACCCCTCCACTTT.

Here the CDR3 reads CSGSDRALAFF. CDR3 bases: TGCAGCGGATCGGACAGGGCCCTAGCTTTCTTT. The chain combines TRBV29-1 with TRBJ1-1; 8 bases are shared with TRBD1. Germline CDR1 is SQVTM and CDR2 is ANQGSEA. The CDR3 length is 11 residues. With V trimmed by 7 bases and J by 10 bases, 8 bases remained unmatched. The full variable domain, its missing parts supplied by reference TRBV29-1 and TRBJ1-1, is SAVISQKPSRDICQRGTSLTIQCQVDSQVTMMFWYRQQPGQSLTLIATANQGSEATYESGFVIDKFPISRPNLTFSTLTVSNMSPEDSSIYLCSGSDRALAFFGQGTRLTVV.

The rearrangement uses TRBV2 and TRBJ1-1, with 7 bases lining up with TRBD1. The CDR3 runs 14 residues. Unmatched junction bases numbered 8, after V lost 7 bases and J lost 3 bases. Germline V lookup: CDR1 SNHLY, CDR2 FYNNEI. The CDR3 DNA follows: TGTGCCAGCAATTCAGGGGGAGGTTACACTGAAGCTTTCTTT. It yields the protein CASNSGGGYTEAFF.

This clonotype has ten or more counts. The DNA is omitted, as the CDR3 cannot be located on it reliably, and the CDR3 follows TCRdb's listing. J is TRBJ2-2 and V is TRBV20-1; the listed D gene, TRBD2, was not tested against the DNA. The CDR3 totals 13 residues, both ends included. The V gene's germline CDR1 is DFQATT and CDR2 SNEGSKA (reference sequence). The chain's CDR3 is CSARGPSGRELFF.

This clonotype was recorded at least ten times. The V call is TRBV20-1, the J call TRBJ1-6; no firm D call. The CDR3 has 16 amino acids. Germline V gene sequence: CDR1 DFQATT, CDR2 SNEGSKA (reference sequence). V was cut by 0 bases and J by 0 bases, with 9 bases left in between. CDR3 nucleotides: TGCAGTGCTAGAGATGATAAGAGCTCCTATAATTCACCCCTCCACTTT. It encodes CSARDDKSSYNSPLHF.

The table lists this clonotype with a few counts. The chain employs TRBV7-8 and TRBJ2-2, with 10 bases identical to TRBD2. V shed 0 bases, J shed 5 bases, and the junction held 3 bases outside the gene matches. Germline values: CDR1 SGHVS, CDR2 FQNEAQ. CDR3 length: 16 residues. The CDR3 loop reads CASSLALAGGTGELFF. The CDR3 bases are TGTGCCAGCAGCTTAGCTTTAGCGGGAGGTACCGGGGAGCTGTTTTTT.

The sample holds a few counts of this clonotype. The chain's CDR3 is CASSYSAQGGNTIYF. CDR3 nucleotides: TGTGCCAGCAGTTACTCGGCACAGGGTGGAAACACCATATATTTT. This chain connects TRBV6-5 to TRBJ1-3; a possible D gene is TRBD1 (6 bases). Between the trimmed V and J ends, which lost 0 bases and 3 bases, there was a span of 9 bases. From germline, CDR1 is MNHEY and CDR2 SVGAGI. This CDR3 is 15 amino acids long.

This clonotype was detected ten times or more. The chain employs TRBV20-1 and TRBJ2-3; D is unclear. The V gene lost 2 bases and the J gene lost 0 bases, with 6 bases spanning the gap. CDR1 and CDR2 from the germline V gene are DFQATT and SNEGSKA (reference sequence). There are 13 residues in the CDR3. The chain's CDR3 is CSARTPSTDTQYF. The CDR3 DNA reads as TGCAGTGCTAGAACACCTAGCACAGATACGCAGTATTTT.

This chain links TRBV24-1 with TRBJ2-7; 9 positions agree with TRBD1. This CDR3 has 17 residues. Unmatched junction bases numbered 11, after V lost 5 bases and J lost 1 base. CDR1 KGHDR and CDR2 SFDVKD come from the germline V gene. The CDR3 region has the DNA TGTGCCACCAGTGCAACCTCGGACAGGGGAAGTTCCTACGAGCAGTACTTC. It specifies CATSATSDRGSSYEQYF.